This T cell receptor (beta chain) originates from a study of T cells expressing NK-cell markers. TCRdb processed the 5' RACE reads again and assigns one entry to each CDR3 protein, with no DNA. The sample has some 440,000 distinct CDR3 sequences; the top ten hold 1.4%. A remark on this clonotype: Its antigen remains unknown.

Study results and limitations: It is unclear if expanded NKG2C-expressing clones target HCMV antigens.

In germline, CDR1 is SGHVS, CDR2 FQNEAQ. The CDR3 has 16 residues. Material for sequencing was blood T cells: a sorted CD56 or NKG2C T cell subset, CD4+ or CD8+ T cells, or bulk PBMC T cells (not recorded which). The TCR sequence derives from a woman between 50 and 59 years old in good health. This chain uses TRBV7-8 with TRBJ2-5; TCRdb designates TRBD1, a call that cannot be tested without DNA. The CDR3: CASGRQGRGIQETQYF.